What follows is one T cell receptor beta chain and its context. The data originate from a study of blood T cell repertoires in COVID-19. Study background: The analysed material was cDNA or gDNA that came from T cells, B-cell-depleted T cells, or PBMCs.

Measured with immunoSEQ multiplex PCR; TCRdb has only the in-frame clones, and not every one. The sample holds tens of thousands of clones, 70% to 90% seen once. Germline loops: CDR1 MDHEN, CDR2 SYDVKM. This CDR3 has 16 amino acids. The sequence was obtained from a woman of 80 years or more with active COVID-19. Sequenced input: peripheral blood. The chain links TRBV28 to TRBJ2-1; 11 nucleotides line up with TRBD2. CDR3 region: CSVCGTSSGRLDEQFF. The CDR3 nucleotides read TGTTCGGTCTGCGGAACTTCTAGCGGGAGGTTGGATGAGCAGTTCTTC.